The T cell receptor (beta chain) described here comes from a study of molecular identifiers for immune sequencing clone quantification. TCRdb re-called the PCR reads through MiXCR, storing one row per CDR3 protein. Of 85,000 to 130,000 distinct CDR3 sequences listed, roughly 34% are singletons. Germline CDR1 MDHEN, CDR2 SYDVKM. J lost 5 bases, V lost 3 bases, and 18 bases had no gene match. The CDR3 is 21 residues long. This clonotype has a handful of counts. Input material: naive CD8+ T cells from blood, with Jurkat cell RNA spiked in. The sample's subset: FACS-sorted CD8+CD4-CCR7+CD45RA+ naive T cells. The TCR originated in a human donor in good health. Some libraries in this study had Jurkat cell RNA spiked in. This rearrangement joins TRBV28 to TRBJ2-4; TRBD2 aligns across 14 bases. Here the CDR3 DNA reads TGTGCCAGCAGTTTGGGGGCAGGGAGAAGACTAGCGGGAGGGATCCAAAACATTCAGTACTTC. Translation: CASSLGAGRRLAGGIQNIQYF.